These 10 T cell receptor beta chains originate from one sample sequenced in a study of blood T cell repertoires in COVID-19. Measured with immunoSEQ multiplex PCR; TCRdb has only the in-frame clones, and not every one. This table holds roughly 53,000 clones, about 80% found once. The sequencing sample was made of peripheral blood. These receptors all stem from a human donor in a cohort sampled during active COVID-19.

The CDR3 nucleotides are TGCGCCAGCAGCTGGACAGACCCCTCCTACAATGAGCAGTTCTTC. The encoded protein is CASSWTDPSYNEQFF. V usage is TRBV5-1 and J usage is TRBJ2-1, with a weak D call TRBD1 (6 bases). Trimming pared 3 bases from V and 0 bases from J, leaving 10 bases between. The CDR3 length is 15 residues. In germline, CDR1 is SGHRS, CDR2 YFSETQ.

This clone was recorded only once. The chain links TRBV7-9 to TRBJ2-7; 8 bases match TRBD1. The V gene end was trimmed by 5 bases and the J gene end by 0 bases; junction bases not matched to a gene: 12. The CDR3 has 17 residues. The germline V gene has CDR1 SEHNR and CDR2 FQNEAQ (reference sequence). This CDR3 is CASSRPGQEQNSYEQYF. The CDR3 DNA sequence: TGTGCCAGCAGCCGACCGGGACAGGAGCAAAACTCCTACGAGCAGTACTTC.

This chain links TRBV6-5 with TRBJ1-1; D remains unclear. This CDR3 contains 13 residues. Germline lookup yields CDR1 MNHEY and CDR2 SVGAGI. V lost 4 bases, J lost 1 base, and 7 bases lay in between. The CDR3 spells CASSFRGNTEAFF. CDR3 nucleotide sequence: TGTGCCAGCAGTTTCCGGGGGAACACTGAAGCTTTCTTT.

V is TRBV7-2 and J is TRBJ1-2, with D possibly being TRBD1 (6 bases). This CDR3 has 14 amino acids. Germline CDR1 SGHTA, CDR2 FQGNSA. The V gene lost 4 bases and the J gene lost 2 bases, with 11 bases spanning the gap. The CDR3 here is CASSSRQANYGYTF. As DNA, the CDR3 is TGTGCCAGCAGCTCGAGACAGGCCAACTATGGCTACACCTTC.

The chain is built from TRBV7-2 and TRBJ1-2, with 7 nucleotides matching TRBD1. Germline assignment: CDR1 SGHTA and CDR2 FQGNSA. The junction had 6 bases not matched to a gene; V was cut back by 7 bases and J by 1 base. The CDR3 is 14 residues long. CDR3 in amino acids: CASTRDSFNYGYTF. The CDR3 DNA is TGTGCCAGCACCCGGGACAGCTTTAACTATGGCTACACCTTC.

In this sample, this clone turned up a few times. This chain's CDR3 is CASSLVGGQPQHF. In DNA, the CDR3 is TGTGCCAGCAGCTTGGTGGGGGGACAGCCCCAGCATTTT. The V call is TRBV27, the J call TRBJ1-5; weak D call: TRBD1 (5 bases). The germline CDR1 and CDR2 sequences are MNHEY and SMNVEV (reference sequence). The CDR3 has 13 amino acids. V lost 6 bases and J 7 bases, leaving 13 bases between the germline ends.

CDR3 nucleotide sequence: TGTGCCACCCAGGGACAGGCTAATCAGCCCCAGCATTTT. Its protein is CATQGQANQPQHF. The chain links TRBV24-1 to TRBJ1-5, with 8 bases matching TRBD1. CDR3 size: 13 residues. Germline trimming cut 9 bases from V and 4 bases from J; bases unmatched to any gene: 4. Germline V gives CDR1 KGHDR, CDR2 SFDVKD.

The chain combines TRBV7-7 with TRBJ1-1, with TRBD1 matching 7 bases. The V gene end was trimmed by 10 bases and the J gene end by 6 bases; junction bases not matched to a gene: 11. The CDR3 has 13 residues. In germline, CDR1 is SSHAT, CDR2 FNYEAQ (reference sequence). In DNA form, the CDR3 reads TGTGCCAATAGGGGACAGAATAACTCTGAAGCTTTCTTT. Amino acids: CANRGQNNSEAFF.

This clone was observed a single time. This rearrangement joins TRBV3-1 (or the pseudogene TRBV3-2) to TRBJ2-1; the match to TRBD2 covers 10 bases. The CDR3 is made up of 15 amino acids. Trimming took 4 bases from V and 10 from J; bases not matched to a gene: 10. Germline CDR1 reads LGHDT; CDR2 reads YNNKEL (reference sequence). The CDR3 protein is CASSRGSSGSLEQFF. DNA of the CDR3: TGTGCCAGCAGCCGGGGGTCTAGCGGGAGTCTCGAGCAGTTCTTC.

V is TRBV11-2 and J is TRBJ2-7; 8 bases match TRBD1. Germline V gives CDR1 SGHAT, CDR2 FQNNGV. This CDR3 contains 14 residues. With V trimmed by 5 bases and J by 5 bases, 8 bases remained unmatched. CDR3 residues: CASSPTGGGDEQYF. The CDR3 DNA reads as TGTGCCAGCAGCCCCACAGGGGGAGGCGACGAGCAGTACTTC.